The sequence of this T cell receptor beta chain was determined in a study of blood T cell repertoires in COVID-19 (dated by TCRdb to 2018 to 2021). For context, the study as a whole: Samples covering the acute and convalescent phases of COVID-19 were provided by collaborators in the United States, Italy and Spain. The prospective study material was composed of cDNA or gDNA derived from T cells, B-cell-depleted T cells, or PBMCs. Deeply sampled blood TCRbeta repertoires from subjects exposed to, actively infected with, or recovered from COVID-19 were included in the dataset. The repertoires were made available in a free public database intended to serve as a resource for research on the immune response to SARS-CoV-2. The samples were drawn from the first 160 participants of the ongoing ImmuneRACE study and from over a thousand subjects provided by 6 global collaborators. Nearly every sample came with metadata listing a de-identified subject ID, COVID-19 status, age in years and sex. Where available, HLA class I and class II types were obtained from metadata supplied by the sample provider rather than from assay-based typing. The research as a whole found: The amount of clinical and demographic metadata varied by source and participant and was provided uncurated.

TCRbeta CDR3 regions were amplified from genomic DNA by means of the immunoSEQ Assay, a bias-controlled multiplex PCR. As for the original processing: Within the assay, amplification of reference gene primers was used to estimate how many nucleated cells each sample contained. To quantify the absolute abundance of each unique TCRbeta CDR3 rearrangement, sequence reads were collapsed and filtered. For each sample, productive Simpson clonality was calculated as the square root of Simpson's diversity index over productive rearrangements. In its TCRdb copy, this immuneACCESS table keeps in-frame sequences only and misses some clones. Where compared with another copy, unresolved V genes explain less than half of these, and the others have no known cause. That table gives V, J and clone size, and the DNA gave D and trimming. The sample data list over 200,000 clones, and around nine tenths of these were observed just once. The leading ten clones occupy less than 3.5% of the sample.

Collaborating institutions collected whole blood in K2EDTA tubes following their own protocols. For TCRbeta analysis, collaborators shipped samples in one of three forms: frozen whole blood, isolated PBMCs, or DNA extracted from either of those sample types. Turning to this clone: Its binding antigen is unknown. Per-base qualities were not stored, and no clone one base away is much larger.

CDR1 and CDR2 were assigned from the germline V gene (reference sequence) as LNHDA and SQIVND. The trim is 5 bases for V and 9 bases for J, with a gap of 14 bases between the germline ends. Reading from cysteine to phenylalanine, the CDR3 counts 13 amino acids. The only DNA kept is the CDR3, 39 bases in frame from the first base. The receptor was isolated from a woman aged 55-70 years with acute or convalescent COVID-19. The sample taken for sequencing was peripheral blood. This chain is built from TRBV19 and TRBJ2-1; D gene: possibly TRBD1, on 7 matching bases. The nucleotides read TGTGCCAGTAGTGGCCAGGGGGGCGCTGAGCAGTTCTTC. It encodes CASSGQGGAEQFF.